This T cell receptor (beta chain) was sequenced in a study of T cells of healthy individuals. The germline V gene has CDR1 MNHGY and CDR2 SAAAGT. The V end lost 6 bases, the J end lost 3 bases, and 11 bases lay between the germline ends. The CDR3 has 13 amino acids. A single record per CDR3 protein comes from TCRdb applying MiXCR to the 5' RACE reads. The repertoire has about 100,000 distinct CDR3 sequences, approximately 15% of them found once; the top ten carry 6.2%. This chain connects TRBV6-8 to TRBJ2-5, with D maybe TRBD1 (5 bases). This receptor was obtained from a human donor in good health. The CDR3 reads CASRDIGEETQYF. Written as DNA, the CDR3 is TGTGCCAGCAGGGACATAGGGGAAGAGACCCAGTACTTC.